A selection of T cell receptor beta chains follows, all from one sample in a study of blood T cells in healthy people across ages. One entry per CDR3 protein results from TCRdb running MiXCR on the 5' RACE reads. This sample has approximately 800,000 distinct CDR3 sequences, with roughly 50% found just once. The sequenced sample consisted of blood. These receptors were taken from a man in his thirties or forties in good health. The conserved cysteine and the conserved F or W are not part of the CDR3 here. Fields, in order: J gene, V gene, CDR3 protein.

J: TRBJ1-1; V: TRBV20-1; CDR3: SAVNRDRRTEAF
J: TRBJ2-5; V: TRBV20-1; CDR3: SARPPRKGTYQETQY
J: TRBJ2-1; V: TRBV29-1; CDR3: SGRGGQRVNEQF
J: TRBJ1-5; V: TRBV20-1; CDR3: SARSANQPQH
J: TRBJ2-7; V: TRBV27; CDR3: ASSPLPAYEQY
J: TRBJ2-5; V: TRBV7-8; CDR3: ASSSETTGKTQY
J: TRBJ2-5; V: TRBV7-2; CDR3: ASSLGGPSGETQY
J: TRBJ1-2; V: TRBV10-3; CDR3: AIAGISRGYYGYT
J: TRBJ2-1; V: TRBV11-2; CDR3: ASSPRLAGDEQF
J: TRBJ1-6; V: TRBV5-4; CDR3: ASSFGQGNSPLH
J: TRBJ1-2; V: TRBV12-3/TRBV12-4; CDR3: ASRAGGGYGYT
J: TRBJ1-1; V: TRBV6-1; CDR3: ASLRHGPNTEAF
J: TRBJ1-2; V: TRBV14; CDR3: ASSHIRSAGSGYT
J: TRBJ2-7; V: TRBV20-1; CDR3: SAVLLPSYEQY
J: TRBJ2-1; V: TRBV27; CDR3: ASSFFGIEGNEQF
J: TRBJ2-7; V: TRBV7-2; CDR3: ASSLGTGSPLEQY
J: TRBJ2-2; V: TRBV9; CDR3: ASSSRDTGELF
J: TRBJ2-7; V: TRBV20-1; CDR3: SANGQGGSREQY
J: TRBJ2-7; V: TRBV10-3; CDR3: VISGTGGYEQY
J: TRBJ1-2; V: TRBV5-6; CDR3: ASSLGSGEGYT
J: TRBJ1-1; V: TRBV2; CDR3: ASKTGTVTEAF
J: TRBJ2-5; V: TRBV4-1; CDR3: ASSQPNRQETQY
J: TRBJ2-5; V: TRBV20-1; CDR3: SARGGTAQETQY
J: TRBJ2-1; V: TRBV29-1; CDR3: SVVLLAAREQF
J: TRBJ1-4; V: TRBV20-1; CDR3: SARSDPGEKLF
J: TRBJ1-2; V: TRBV4-3; CDR3: ASSLQGGDYDYT
J: TRBJ2-3; V: TRBV7-2; CDR3: ASSQVAGLGADTQY
J: TRBJ1-2; V: TRBV10-3; CDR3: AIRGTGVPLGYT
J: TRBJ2-1; V: TRBV28; CDR3: ASSTSPGAGQF
J: TRBJ1-2; V: TRBV6-1; CDR3: ASSRHPNPYGYT